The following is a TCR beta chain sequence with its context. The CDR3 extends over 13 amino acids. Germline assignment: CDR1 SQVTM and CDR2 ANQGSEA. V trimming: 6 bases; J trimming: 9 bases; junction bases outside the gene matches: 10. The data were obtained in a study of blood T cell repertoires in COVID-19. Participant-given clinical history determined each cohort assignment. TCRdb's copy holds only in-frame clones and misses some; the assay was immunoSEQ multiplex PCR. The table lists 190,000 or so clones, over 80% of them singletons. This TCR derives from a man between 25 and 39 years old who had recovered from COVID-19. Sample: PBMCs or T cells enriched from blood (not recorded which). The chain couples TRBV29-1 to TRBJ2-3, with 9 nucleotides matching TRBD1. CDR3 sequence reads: CSVAGTGFETQYF. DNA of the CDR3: TGCAGCGTAGCCGGGACAGGGTTTGAGACGCAGTATTTT.